Below, 22 T cell receptor beta chains from the same sample are listed, as sequenced in a study of shared clonotypes between healthy human individuals. Libraries were prepared by immunoSEQ multiplex PCR; TCRdb keeps only in-frame clonotypes and omits some of them. The sample consists of a few million clones, approximately 94% of them appearing once. The sequencing input was naive CD4+ T cells sorted from blood. Subset denoted: CD45RA+ positively selected. These receptors came from a man between 18 and 35 years old in good health.

The chain employs TRBV4-3 and TRBJ1-6; no definite D call. The length of the CDR3 is 10 residues. Germline-derived CDR1 and CDR2 are LGHNA and YSLEER. Trimming took off 8 bases at V and 13 bases at J, with 9 bases between the two ends. CDR3 region: CASRPGPLHF. The CDR3 coding sequence is TGCGCCAGCCGCCCGGGGCCCCTCCACTTT.

V usage is TRBV15 and J usage is TRBJ2-7; possibly TRBD2 for D (6 bases). The CDR3 is made up of 14 amino acids. Germline CDR1 is LNHNV and CDR2 is YYDKDF (reference sequence). The ends were cut back, 0 bases at V and 4 bases at J, with 10 bases in the middle. CDR3 residues: CATSRDGTVYEQYF. CDR3 in DNA: TGTGCCACCAGCAGAGATGGGACTGTTTACGAGCAGTACTTC. Combining the CDR3 with reference TRBV15 and TRBJ2-7 gives the whole variable domain DAMVIQNPRYQVTQFGKPVTLSCSQTLNHNVMYWYQQKSSQAPKLLFHYYDKDFNNEADTPDNFQSRRPNTSFCFLDIRSPGLGDTAMYLCATSRDGTVYEQYFGPGTRLTVT.

Worth noting for this clone: One base away lies a much larger clone, so this may be a sequencing read error. Other DNA variants within this sample encode the same CDR3. The rearrangement joins TRBV5-1 to TRBJ2-5, with D hard to call. The CDR3 is 11 amino acids. V lost 4 bases and J 3 bases, leaving 4 bases between the germline ends. Germline V gives CDR1 SGHRS, CDR2 YFSETQ. CDR3 bases: TGCGCCAGCAGCCTGGAAGAGACCCAGTACTTC. This sequence encodes CASSLEETQYF.

CDR3 DNA sequence: TGTGCCAGCAGTGAGCGGAGGGCCTACGAGCAGTACTTC. As protein: CASSERRAYEQYF. The rearrangement uses TRBV2 and TRBJ2-7; possibly TRBD2 for D (6 bases). The CDR3 sequence is 13 residues long. Germline CDR1 and CDR2: SNHLY and FYNNEI. Trimming shortened V by 3 bases and J by 2 bases, and 8 bases separated the two germline ends.

This chain joins TRBV7-2 and TRBJ2-7, with 8 bases that match TRBD1. Germline lookup yields CDR1 SGHTA and CDR2 FQGNSA. The CDR3 has 16 amino acids. The J segment lost 3 bases and the V segment lost 5 bases, leaving 12 bases of the junction unmatched. The CDR3 region has the DNA TGTGCCAGCAGCCCGGACAGGGCTGGGAGGAACTACGAGCAGTACTTC. As protein: CASSPDRAGRNYEQYF.

The rearrangement links TRBV7-9 to TRBJ1-6; TRBD1 matches at 9 bases. With 5 bases clipped from V and 9 bases from J, the junction kept 5 bases outside the gene matches. This CDR3 has 14 amino acids. CDR1 and CDR2 (germline): SEHNR, FQNEAQ (reference sequence). CDR3 coding DNA: TGTGCCAGCAGCCCGGGACAGGGCGGTTCACCCCTCCACTTT. It specifies CASSPGQGGSPLHF.

V is TRBV7-8 and J is TRBJ1-3, with D maybe TRBD1 (5 bases). Trimming cost V 1 base and J 4 bases, with 11 bases left between them. This CDR3 has 15 amino acids. Germline CDR1 SGHVS, CDR2 FQNEAQ. The chain's CDR3 is CASSLGGLSGNTIYF. The CDR3 DNA follows: TGTGCCAGCAGCTTAGGGGGCCTTTCAGGAAACACCATATATTTT.

The rearrangement links TRBV10-3 to TRBJ2-3, with D tentatively TRBD2 (6 bases). V was trimmed by 4 bases and J by 1 base, leaving 15 bases between them. The CDR3 is made up of 16 amino acids. Germline V gene lookup returns CDR1 ENHRY and CDR2 SYGVKD. The CDR3 DNA is TGTGCCATCAGTGGCGGAGGGGAAGACGGCACAGATACGCAGTATTTT. It yields the protein CAISGGGEDGTDTQYF.

The rearrangement links TRBV14 to TRBJ1-2; no clear D gene. Germline V gene sequence: CDR1 SGHDN, CDR2 FVKESK. This CDR3 has 14 residues. V lost 1 base, J lost 6 bases, and 12 bases lay in between. In DNA form, the CDR3 reads TGTGCCAGCAGCCAAGCGTCTGTTATAGATGGCTACACCTTC. Protein sequence: CASSQASVIDGYTF.

The V gene is TRBV5-1, the J gene TRBJ2-1; 9 bases fit TRBD1. Germline V lookup: CDR1 SGHRS, CDR2 YFSETQ. Trimming took 0 bases from V and 4 from J; bases not matched to a gene: 5. The CDR3 covers 16 residues. CDR3 nucleotides: TGCGCCAGCAGCTTGGCGGGACAGGGAATTTACAATGAGCAGTTCTTC. It translates to CASSLAGQGIYNEQFF. Supplemented by reference TRBV5-1 and TRBJ2-1, the full variable domain reads KAGVTQTPRYLIKTRGQQVTLSCSPISGHRSVSWYQQTPGQGLQFLFEYFSETQRNKGNFPGRFSGRQFSNSRSEMNVSTLELGDSALYLCASSLAGQGIYNEQFFGPGTRLTVL.

This clone has only one observation. The gene calls are TRBV6-6 and TRBJ1-6, with D possibly being TRBD1 (5 bases). CDR1 and CDR2 (germline): MNHNY, SVGAGI (reference sequence). This CDR3 spans 15 amino acids. The germline V and J ends were trimmed by 6 bases and 7 bases, with 16 bases remaining between them. The CDR3 DNA reads TGTGCCAGCAGCCACCAGCAGGGCCCGAATTCACCCCTCCACTTT. This translates into CASSHQQGPNSPLHF.

The V and J genes are TRBV28 and TRBJ1-4; possible D gene TRBD1, 6 bases. The germline gives CDR1 MDHEN, CDR2 SYDVKM. Trimming cost V 1 base and J 8 bases, with 11 bases left between them. This CDR3 region has 14 residues. DNA of the CDR3: TGTGCCAGCAGTTTATTGGGGGCGAACGAAAAACTGTTTTTT. Protein product: CASSLLGANEKLFF.

The gene calls are TRBV28 and TRBJ1-4; weak D call: TRBD1 (5 bases). Deletions cut 7 bases from V and 3 bases from J, with 12 bases between. The CDR3 is 14 amino acids. Per germline, CDR1 MDHEN and CDR2 SYDVKM. The CDR3 coding sequence is TGTGCCAGCACCGGGAGGGGTTCTAATGAAAAACTGTTTTTT. Translating gives CASTGRGSNEKLFF.

V gene TRBV29-1 combines with J gene TRBJ2-5; D possibly corresponds to TRBD2 (6 bases). CDR1 is SQVTM and CDR2 is ANQGSEA in the germline V gene. Between the trimmed V and J ends, which lost 7 bases and 4 bases, there was a span of 16 bases. The CDR3 loop spans 13 amino acids. CDR3 bases: TGCAGCGCCGCTGGGGGGTTTACAGAGACCCAGTACTTC. Translating gives CSAAGGFTETQYF.

The J gene is TRBJ1-1, the V gene TRBV7-2; D not certain. Germline CDR1 and CDR2: SGHTA and FQGNSA. The V and J ends lost 4 bases and 11 bases respectively, with 14 bases between them. The CDR3 totals 12 residues. The CDR3: CASSSLTFWAFF. As DNA, the CDR3 is TGTGCCAGCAGCTCCTTGACTTTTTGGGCTTTCTTT.

The V gene is TRBV10-3, the J gene TRBJ1-4; 10 nucleotides line up with TRBD1. Germline CDR1 ENHRY, CDR2 SYGVKD. The ends lost 6 bases at V and 8 bases at J; junction bases unmatched: 6. The CDR3 length is 14 residues. The CDR3 nucleotides are TGTGCCATCAGAGCCGGGACAGGGGACGAAAAACTGTTTTTT. Protein product: CAIRAGTGDEKLFF.

The chain uses TRBV1 and TRBJ2-3. TRBV1 is deemed a pseudogene. The CDR3 sequence is 17 residues long. CDR3 loop: CTSSPYRAARWIDTQYF. In nucleotides, the CDR3 is TGCACCAGCAGCCCCTACCGGGCGGCGAGGTGGATCGATACGCAGTATTTT.

The V and J genes are TRBV18 and TRBJ2-7, with D possibly being TRBD2 (5 bases). V lost 6 bases to trimming and J lost 7 bases, with 13 bases between them. CDR1 and CDR2 from the germline V gene are KGHSH and LQKENI. The CDR3 loop spans 12 amino acids. CDR3 sequence reads: CASSPTEAEQYF. The CDR3, as DNA: TGTGCCAGCTCTCCAACGGAGGCAGAGCAGTACTTC.

The J gene is TRBJ2-3, the V gene TRBV18; D remains ambiguous. CDR3 length equals 15 residues. V was cut by 7 bases and J by 0 bases, with 14 bases left in between. The germline gives CDR1 KGHSH, CDR2 LQKENI. CDR3: CASFSTFTSTDTQYF. The CDR3 region has the DNA TGTGCCAGCTTCTCGACCTTCACTAGCACAGATACGCAGTATTTT.

The chain has TRBV15 and TRBJ2-7, with D uncertain. V lost 1 base and J 3 bases, leaving 7 bases between the germline ends. Germline CDR1 is LNHNV and CDR2 is YYDKDF (reference sequence). The CDR3 has 13 amino acids. The CDR3 here is CATSRGRNYEQYF. The CDR3 coding sequence is TGTGCCACCAGCAGAGGGCGTAACTACGAGCAGTACTTC.

CDR3 region: CSAIANYGYTF. In DNA form, the CDR3 reads TGCAGTGCTATCGCTAACTATGGCTACACCTTC. The rearrangement links TRBV20-1 to TRBJ1-2; D is uncertain. V lost 4 bases to trimming and J lost 0 bases, with 3 bases between them. Germline V gives CDR1 DFQATT, CDR2 SNEGSKA (reference sequence). There are 11 residues in the CDR3.

The V and J genes are TRBV7-6 and TRBJ2-1, with 9 bases aligning to TRBD2. The CDR3 runs to 15 residues. Germline assignment: CDR1 SGHVS and CDR2 FNYEAQ. V shed 4 bases and J 4 bases; nucleotides not matched to a gene: 5. CDR3 residues: CASSSGLAWYNEQFF. The DNA for the CDR3 is TGTGCCAGCAGCTCAGGACTAGCGTGGTACAATGAGCAGTTCTTC.